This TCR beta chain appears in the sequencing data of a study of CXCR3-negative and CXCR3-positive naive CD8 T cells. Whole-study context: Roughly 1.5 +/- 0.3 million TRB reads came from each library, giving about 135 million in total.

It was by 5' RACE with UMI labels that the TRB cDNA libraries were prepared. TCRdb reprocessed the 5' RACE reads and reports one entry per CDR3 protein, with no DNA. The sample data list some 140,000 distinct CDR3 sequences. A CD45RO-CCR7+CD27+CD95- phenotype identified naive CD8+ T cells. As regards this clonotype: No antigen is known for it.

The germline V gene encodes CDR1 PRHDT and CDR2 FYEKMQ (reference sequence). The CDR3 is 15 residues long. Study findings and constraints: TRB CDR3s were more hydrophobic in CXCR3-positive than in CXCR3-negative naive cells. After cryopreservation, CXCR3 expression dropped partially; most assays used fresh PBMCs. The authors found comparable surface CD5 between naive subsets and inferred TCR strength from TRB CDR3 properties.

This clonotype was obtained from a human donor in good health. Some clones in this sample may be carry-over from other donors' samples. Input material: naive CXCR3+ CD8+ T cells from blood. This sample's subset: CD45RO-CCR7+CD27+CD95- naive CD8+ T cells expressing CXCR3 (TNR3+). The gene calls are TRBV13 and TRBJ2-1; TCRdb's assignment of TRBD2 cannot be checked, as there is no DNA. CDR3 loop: CASSMGLAGVVEQFF.